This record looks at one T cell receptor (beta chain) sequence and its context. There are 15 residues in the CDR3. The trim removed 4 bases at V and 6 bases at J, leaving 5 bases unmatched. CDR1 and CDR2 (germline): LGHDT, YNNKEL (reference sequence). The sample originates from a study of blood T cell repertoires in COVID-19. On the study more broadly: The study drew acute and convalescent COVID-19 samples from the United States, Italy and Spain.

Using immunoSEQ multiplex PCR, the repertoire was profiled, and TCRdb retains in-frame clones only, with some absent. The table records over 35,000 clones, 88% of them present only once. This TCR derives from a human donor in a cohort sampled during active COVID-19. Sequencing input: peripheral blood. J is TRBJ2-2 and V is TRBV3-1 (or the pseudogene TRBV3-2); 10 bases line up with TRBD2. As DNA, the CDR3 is TGTGCCAGCAGCCCCTCTAGCGGGGGCTCCGGGGAGCTGTTTTTT. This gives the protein CASSPSSGGSGELFF.